Sequencing of this T cell receptor (beta chain) was carried out in a study of shared clonotypes between healthy human individuals. Study summary: The people who gave samples were a couple of women and a few men aged 18 to 49.

Profiling relied on immunoSEQ multiplex PCR, and the TCRdb table lists in-frame clones only, not all of them. This table has more than 2 million clones, about 95% appearing once. The CDR3 contains 15 residues. V lost 4 bases, J lost 0 bases, and 7 bases lay in between. Per the germline V gene, CDR1 is MNHEY and CDR2 is SMNVEV (reference sequence). CD8 cells classed as naive were CD45RO-negative and positively selected for CCR7, excluding terminally differentiated effector memory CD45RA+ cells. The receptor was isolated from a man aged 18 to 29 in good health. The chain recombines TRBV27 with TRBJ2-6, with D hard to call. The sample consisted of naive CD8+ T cells sorted from blood. The CDR3 loop is CASSSYNSGANVLTF. The CDR3 nucleotides are TGTGCCAGCAGTTCATACAACTCTGGGGCCAACGTCCTGACTTTC.